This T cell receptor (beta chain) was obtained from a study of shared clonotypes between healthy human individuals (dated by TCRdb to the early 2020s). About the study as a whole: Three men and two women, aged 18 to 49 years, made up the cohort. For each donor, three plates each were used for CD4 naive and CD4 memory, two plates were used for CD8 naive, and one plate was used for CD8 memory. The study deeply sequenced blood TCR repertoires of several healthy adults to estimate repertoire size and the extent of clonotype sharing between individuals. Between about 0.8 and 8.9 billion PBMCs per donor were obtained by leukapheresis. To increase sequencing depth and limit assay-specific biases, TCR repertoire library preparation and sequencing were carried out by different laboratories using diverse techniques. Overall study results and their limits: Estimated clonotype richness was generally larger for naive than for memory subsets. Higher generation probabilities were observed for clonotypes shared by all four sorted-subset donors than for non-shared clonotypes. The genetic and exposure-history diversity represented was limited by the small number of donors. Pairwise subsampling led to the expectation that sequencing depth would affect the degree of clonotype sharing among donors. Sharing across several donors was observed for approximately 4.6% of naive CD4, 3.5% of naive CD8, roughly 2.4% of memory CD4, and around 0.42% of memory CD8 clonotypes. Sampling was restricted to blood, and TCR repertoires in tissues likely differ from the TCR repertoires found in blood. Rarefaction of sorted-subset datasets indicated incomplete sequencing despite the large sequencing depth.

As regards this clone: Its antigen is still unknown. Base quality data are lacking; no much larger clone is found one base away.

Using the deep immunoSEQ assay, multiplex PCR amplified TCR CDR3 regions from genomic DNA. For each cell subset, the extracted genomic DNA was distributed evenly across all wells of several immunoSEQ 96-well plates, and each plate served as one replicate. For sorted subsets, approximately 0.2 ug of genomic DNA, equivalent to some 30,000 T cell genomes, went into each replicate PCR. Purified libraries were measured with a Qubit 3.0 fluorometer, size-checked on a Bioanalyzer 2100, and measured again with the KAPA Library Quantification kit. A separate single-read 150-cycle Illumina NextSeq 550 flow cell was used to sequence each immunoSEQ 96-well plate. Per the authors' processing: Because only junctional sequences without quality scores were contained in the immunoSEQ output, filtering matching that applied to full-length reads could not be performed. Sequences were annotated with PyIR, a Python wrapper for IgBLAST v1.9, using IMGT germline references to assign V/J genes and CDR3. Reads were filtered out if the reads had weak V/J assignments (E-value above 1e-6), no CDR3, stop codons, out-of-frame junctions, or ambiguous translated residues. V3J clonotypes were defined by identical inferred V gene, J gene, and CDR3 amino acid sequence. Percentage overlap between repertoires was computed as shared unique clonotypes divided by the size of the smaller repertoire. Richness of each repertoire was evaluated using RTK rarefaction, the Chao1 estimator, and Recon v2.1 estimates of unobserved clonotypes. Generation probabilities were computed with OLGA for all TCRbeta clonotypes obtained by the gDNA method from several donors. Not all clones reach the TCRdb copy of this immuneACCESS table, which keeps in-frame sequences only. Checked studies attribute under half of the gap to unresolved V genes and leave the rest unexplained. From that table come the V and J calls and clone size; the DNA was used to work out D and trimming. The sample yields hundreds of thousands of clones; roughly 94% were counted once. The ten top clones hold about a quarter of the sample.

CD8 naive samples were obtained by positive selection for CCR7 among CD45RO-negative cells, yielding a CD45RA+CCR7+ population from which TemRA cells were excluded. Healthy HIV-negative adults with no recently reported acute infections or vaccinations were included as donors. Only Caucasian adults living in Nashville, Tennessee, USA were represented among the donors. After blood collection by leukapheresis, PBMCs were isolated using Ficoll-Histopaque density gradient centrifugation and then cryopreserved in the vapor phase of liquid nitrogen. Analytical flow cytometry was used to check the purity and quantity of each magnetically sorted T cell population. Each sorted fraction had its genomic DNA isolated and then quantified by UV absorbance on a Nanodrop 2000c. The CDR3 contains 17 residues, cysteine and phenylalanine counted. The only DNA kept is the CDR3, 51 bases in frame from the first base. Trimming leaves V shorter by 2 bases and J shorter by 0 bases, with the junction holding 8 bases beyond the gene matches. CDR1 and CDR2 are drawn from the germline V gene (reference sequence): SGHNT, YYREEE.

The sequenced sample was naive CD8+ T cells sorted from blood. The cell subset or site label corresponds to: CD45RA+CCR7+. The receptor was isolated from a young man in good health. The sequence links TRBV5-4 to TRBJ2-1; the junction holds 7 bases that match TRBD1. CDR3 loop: CASSLWTGPLSYNEQFF. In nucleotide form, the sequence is TGTGCCAGCAGCTTATGGACAGGTCCTCTCTCCTACAATGAGCAGTTCTTC.